The rows below give T cell receptor beta chains drawn from one sample of a study of blood T cell repertoires in COVID-19. Assay used: immunoSEQ multiplex PCR; TCRdb lists only in-frame clones, some missing. In the table there are roughly 200,000 clones, 65% to 90% of which are singletons. Source material: PBMCs or T cells enriched from blood (not recorded which). These receptor sequences come from a woman aged 25 to 39 who had been exposed to COVID-19. Both conserved end residues are part of each CDR3. A D gene is named only where the DNA matches it firmly. Where a row states a size, it is once, few, many or the class of an expanded clone; other rows omit it.

V gene	CDR3 length	D gene	J gene	clone size	CDR3 protein	CDR3 DNA
TRBV27	15	-	TRBJ2-2	-	CASSRGLANTGELFF	TGTGCCAGCAGTAGGGGACTGGCGAACACCGGGGAGCTGTTTTTT
TRBV30	14	-	TRBJ2-7	-	CAWSVIQGAYEQYF	TGTGCCTGGAGTGTAATCCAGGGCGCCTACGAGCAGTACTTC
TRBV5-1	15	-	TRBJ1-6	-	CASSLAGQGRSPLHF	TGCGCCAGCAGCTTGGCCGGGCAGGGAAGATCACCCCTCCACTTT
TRBV10-3	17	TRBD1	TRBJ1-2	-	CAISFEQGTAHGYGYTF	TGTGCCATTTCTTTCGAACAGGGGACTGCGCACGGCTATGGCTACACCTTC
TRBV11-2	11	TRBD2	TRBJ2-7	-	CASGLVYEQYF	TGTGCCAGCGGACTAGTCTACGAGCAGTACTTC
TRBV24-1	16	TRBD1	TRBJ2-3	-	CATSPTGQGRTDTQYF	TGTGCCACCAGCCCTACTGGACAGGGAAGGACAGATACGCAGTATTTT
TRBV30	14	TRBD1	TRBJ2-1	-	CAWSSGQGSGEQFF	TGTGCCTGGAGTAGTGGACAGGGATCAGGTGAGCAGTTCTTC
TRBV13	17	-	TRBJ1-2	-	CASSLVTRTDGNYGYTF	TGTGCCAGCAGCTTAGTCACGAGGACAGATGGAAACTATGGCTACACCTTC
TRBV10-1	15	-	TRBJ2-7	-	CASSDKRQGLAEQYF	TGCGCCAGCAGTGATAAGAGGCAGGGGTTGGCCGAGCAGTACTTC
TRBV18	14	TRBD1	TRBJ1-4	-	CASSRDRVDEKLFF	TGTGCCAGCTCGCGAGACAGGGTTGATGAAAAACTGTTTTTT
TRBV11-2	13	-	TRBJ1-2	-	CASSASGSYGYTF	TGTGCCAGCAGCGCCAGCGGGAGCTATGGCTACACCTTC
TRBV18	16	TRBD1	TRBJ1-6	-	CASSPTGGSYNSPLHF	TGTGCCAGCTCACCGACAGGGGGCTCCTATAATTCACCCCTCCACTTT
TRBV18	14	-	TRBJ1-4	few	CASSLGEANEKLFF	TGTGCCAGCTCACTCGGGGAGGCCAATGAAAAACTGTTTTTT
TRBV19	17	TRBD1	TRBJ1-1	-	CASSDVAGGPMNTEAFF	TGTGCCAGTAGTGATGTGGCAGGGGGCCCTATGAACACTGAAGCTTTCTTT
TRBV5-1	13	-	TRBJ2-7	-	CASSFLGGYEQYF	TGCGCCAGCAGCTTTTTGGGAGGCTACGAGCAGTACTTC
TRBV11-3	16	TRBD2	TRBJ2-3	-	CASSARLAGATDTQYF	TGTGCCAGCAGCGCCCGACTAGCGGGGGCCACAGATACGCAGTATTTT
TRBV7-2	14	-	TRBJ2-5	-	CASSSRVGGETQYF	TGTGCCAGCAGCTCCAGGGTTGGTGGAGAGACCCAGTACTTC
TRBV5-1	15	-	TRBJ1-1	-	CASSLRSGGGTEAFF	TGCGCCAGCAGCTTGAGGTCCGGGGGAGGCACTGAAGCTTTCTTT
TRBV19	16	TRBD1	TRBJ1-5	once	CASSIYWDRGNQPQHF	TGTGCCAGTAGTATATATTGGGACAGGGGTAATCAGCCCCAGCATTTT
TRBV4-2	21	TRBD2	TRBJ2-2	-	CASSQFISASGGATNTGELFF	TGTGCCAGCAGCCAATTCATATCGGCTAGCGGGGGAGCAACGAACACCGGGGAGCTGTTTTTT
TRBV10-3	16	TRBD1	TRBJ1-4	-	CAISETGTGGNEKLFF	TGTGCCATCAGTGAGACCGGGACAGGGGGCAATGAAAAACTGTTTTTT
TRBV18	16	-	TRBJ1-1	-	CASSPPSSALNTEAFF	TGTGCCAGCTCACCACCGAGCTCCGCTCTGAACACTGAAGCTTTCTTT
TRBV10-2	15	TRBD1	TRBJ1-4	-	CASKEGTGTMEKLFF	TGCGCCAGCAAGGAGGGGACAGGGACGATGGAAAAACTGTTTTTT
TRBV19	15	TRBD1	TRBJ2-5	-	CASSPPGTGRKTQYF	TGTGCCAGCAGCCCTCCCGGGACAGGGCGAAAGACCCAGTACTTC
TRBV29-1	11	-	TRBJ1-1	-	CSVHLNTEAFF	TGCAGCGTGCACTTGAACACTGAAGCTTTCTTT
TRBV5-1	12	TRBD1	TRBJ2-7	-	CASHTGADEQYF	TGCGCCAGCCATACAGGGGCCGACGAGCAGTACTTC
TRBV6-5	13	-	TRBJ1-2	-	CASRGQGLYGYTF	TGTGCCAGCAGGGGGCAGGGACTTTATGGCTACACCTTC
TRBV4-1	15	-	TRBJ1-6	-	CASSLDGGRNSPLHF	TGCGCCAGCAGCCTAGACGGAGGGCGTAATTCACCCCTCCACTTT
TRBV30	16	TRBD1	TRBJ1-5	-	CAWSHGQGFSNQPQHF	TGTGCCTGGAGCCATGGACAGGGCTTTAGCAATCAGCCCCAGCATTTT
TRBV11-3	14	TRBD1	TRBJ1-1	-	CASRPTGDGIEAFF	TGTGCCAGCAGGCCGACAGGGGACGGGATTGAAGCTTTCTTT
TRBV2	13	-	TRBJ1-2	once	CASMREGRYGYTF	TGTGCCAGCATGAGGGAGGGCCGCTATGGCTACACCTTC
TRBV19	16	TRBD1	TRBJ1-5	few	CASSTRDSLVNQPQHF	TGTGCCAGTAGTACCCGGGACAGCTTGGTAAATCAGCCCCAGCATTTT
TRBV6-4	18	TRBD2	TRBJ2-7	-	CASGYGRAGVPSSYEQYF	TGTGCCAGCGGTTACGGTCGAGCGGGGGTTCCGAGCTCCTACGAGCAGTACTTC
TRBV9	14	TRBD2	TRBJ2-7	-	CASSSSGGAYEQYF	TGTGCCAGCAGCTCCAGCGGGGGGGCCTACGAGCAGTACTTC
TRBV12-5	14	-	TRBJ1-6	-	CASGSGSYNSPLHF	TGTGCTAGTGGTTCGGGCTCCTATAATTCACCCCTCCACTTT
TRBV19	14	TRBD2	TRBJ2-5	-	CASSIRAGEETQYF	TGTGCCAGTAGTATCAGAGCGGGGGAAGAGACCCAGTACTTC
TRBV5-4	14	TRBD1	TRBJ1-1	-	CASSLEGAGTEAFF	TGTGCCAGCAGCTTGGAGGGGGCAGGGACTGAAGCTTTCTTT
TRBV28	15	TRBD1	TRBJ1-4	-	CASSSGQGSNEKLFF	TGTGCCAGCAGTTCCGGACAGGGCTCTAATGAAAAACTGTTTTTT
TRBV30	12	-	TRBJ2-5	-	CAWSSDQETQYF	TGTGCCTGGAGTTCTGACCAAGAGACCCAGTACTTC
TRBV7-3	15	TRBD2	TRBJ2-1	-	CASSLLAGGNNEQFF	TGTGCCAGCAGCTTACTAGCGGGGGGGAACAATGAGCAGTTCTTC
TRBV5-1	14	-	TRBJ1-1	-	CASSVREGGAEAFF	TGCGCCAGTTCGGTAAGGGAGGGAGGCGCTGAAGCTTTCTTT
TRBV30	15	-	TRBJ1-1	-	CAWNAGGGANTEAFF	TGTGCCTGGAATGCGGGGGGAGGGGCTAACACTGAAGCTTTCTTT